These 8 T cell receptor beta chains were sequenced from one sample in a study of blood T cell repertoires in COVID-19. Measured with immunoSEQ multiplex PCR; TCRdb has only the in-frame clones, and not every one. This sample has 85,000 to 100,000 clones, with 60% to 85% found just once. The sample was peripheral blood. These receptor sequences come from a man aged 45-65 years who had recovered from COVID-19.

The chain joins TRBV4-2 to TRBJ2-3, with D maybe TRBD1 (5 bases). Trimming removed 3 bases at V and 6 bases at J, with 16 bases between. The V gene's germline CDR1 is LGHNA and CDR2 YNFKEQ. This CDR3 region has 15 residues. In DNA form, the CDR3 reads TGTGCCAGCAGCCACCCAGGGATTCCGAGGGATACGCAGTATTTT. This gives the protein CASSHPGIPRDTQYF.

The chain has TRBV5-1 and TRBJ1-4; D gene ambiguous. Trimming shortened V by 3 bases and J by 7 bases, and 10 bases separated the two germline ends. CDR1 SGHRS and CDR2 YFSETQ come from the germline V gene. The CDR3 covers 13 residues. The CDR3 here is CASSSEPGEKLFF. CDR3 nucleotides: TGCGCCAGCAGCTCCGAACCCGGTGAAAAACTGTTTTTT. Combining the CDR3 with reference TRBV5-1 and TRBJ1-4 gives the whole variable domain KAGVTQTPRYLIKTRGQQVTLSCSPISGHRSVSWYQQTPGQGLQFLFEYFSETQRNKGNFPGRFSGRQFSNSRSEMNVSTLELGDSALYLCASSSEPGEKLFFGSGTQLSVL.

The rearrangement links TRBV11-2 to TRBJ1-4; TRBD1 might be the D (5 bases). Germline V CDR1 and CDR2: SGHAT, FQNNGV. The CDR3 is 15 residues long. The germline V and J ends were trimmed by 0 bases and 8 bases, with 13 bases remaining between them. CDR3 residues: CASSLEAGWNEKLFF. The DNA of the CDR3 is TGTGCCAGCAGCTTAGAGGCAGGGTGGAACGAAAAACTGTTTTTT.

This chain connects TRBV12-3 or TRBV12-4 to TRBJ2-3; no clear D gene. Trimming left V 8 bases short and J 6 bases short, with 9 bases between. The CDR3 is 11 amino acids. CDR3 loop: CASGSVDTQYF. CDR3 nucleotide sequence: TGTGCCAGCGGTTCGGTCGATACGCAGTATTTT.

This clone was recorded only once. The chain couples TRBV25-1 to TRBJ2-2; D might be TRBD1 (6 bases). This CDR3 comprises 15 residues. With 4 bases removed from V and 0 bases from J, the gap between germline ends came to 9 bases. The germline gives CDR1 MGHDK, CDR2 SYGVNS. CDR3 nucleotide sequence: TGTGCCAGCAGTGCCGGACAGCCGAACACCGGGGAGCTGTTTTTT. Amino acid sequence: CASSAGQPNTGELFF.

The chain combines TRBV27 with TRBJ1-1; possibly TRBD1 for D (5 bases). V was pared by 5 bases and J by 7 bases, with 23 bases between. Germline V CDR1 and CDR2: MNHEY, SMNVEV (reference sequence). CDR3 length: 16 residues. CDR3 DNA: TGTGCCAGCAGTCGCCCCGGGGTCGGCCCCGGGGGTGAAGCTTTCTTT. This encodes CASSRPGVGPGGEAFF.

This rearrangement joins TRBV18 to TRBJ1-3; 7 bases align to TRBD1. Losses at the gene ends were 10 bases for V and 1 base for J; bases not matched to a gene: 22. The CDR3 runs to 19 residues. The germline CDR1 and CDR2 sequences are KGHSH and LQKENI. The CDR3 DNA reads as TGTGCCACCCCACCCGCTCCCCGTGACAGGGCGTTTTCTGGAAACACCATATATTTT. Translated: CATPPAPRDRAFSGNTIYF. The whole variable domain, filled in from reference TRBV18 and TRBJ1-3, reads NAGVMQNPRHLVRRRGQEARLRCSPMKGHSHVYWYRQLPEEGLKFMVYLQKENIIDESGMPKERFSAEFPKEGPSILRIQQVVRGDSAAYFCATPPAPRDRAFSGNTIYFGEGSWLTVV.

The J gene is TRBJ2-3, the V gene TRBV5-6; TRBD2 agrees at 8 bases. The CDR3 sequence is 16 residues long. J was trimmed by 1 base and V by 3 bases; bases with no gene match: 7. Germline loops: CDR1 SGHDT, CDR2 YYEEEE. The DNA for the CDR3 is TGTGCCAGCAGCTCGAGGAGCGGGAGCGGCACAGATACGCAGTATTTT. It specifies CASSSRSGSGTDTQYF.